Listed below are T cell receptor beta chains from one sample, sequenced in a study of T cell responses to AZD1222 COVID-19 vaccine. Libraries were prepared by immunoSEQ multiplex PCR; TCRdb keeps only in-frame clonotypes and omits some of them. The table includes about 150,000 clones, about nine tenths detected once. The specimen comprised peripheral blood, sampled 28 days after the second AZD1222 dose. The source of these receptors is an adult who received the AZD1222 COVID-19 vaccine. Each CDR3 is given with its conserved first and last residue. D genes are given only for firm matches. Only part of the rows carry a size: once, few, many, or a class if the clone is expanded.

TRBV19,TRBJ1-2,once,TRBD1,CASTLGRTGGYGYTF,TGTGCCAGTACCCTGGGCAGGACAGGGGGATATGGCTACACCTTC
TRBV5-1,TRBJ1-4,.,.,CASSIGPPVATNEKLFF,TGCGCCAGCAGCATCGGACCTCCAGTTGCAACTAATGAAAAACTGTTTTTT
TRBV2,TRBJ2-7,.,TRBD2,CASNPRREWGEQYF,TGTGCCAGCAATCCAAGGCGGGAGTGGGGCGAGCAGTACTTC
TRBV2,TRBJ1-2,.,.,CASRDDGSNYGYTF,TGTGCCAGCAGAGATGACGGTTCAAACTATGGCTACACCTTC
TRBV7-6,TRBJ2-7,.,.,CASSLAYSYEQYF,TGTGCCAGCAGCTTAGCGTATTCCTACGAGCAGTACTTC
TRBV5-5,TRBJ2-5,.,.,CASSPPSGGSETQYF,TGTGCCAGCAGCCCACCATCTGGGGGGTCGGAGACCCAGTACTTC
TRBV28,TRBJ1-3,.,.,CASSLGKPNTIYF,TGTGCCAGCAGTTTAGGGAAACCGAACACCATATATTTT
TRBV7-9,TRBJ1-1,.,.,CASSSYKAFSEAFF,TGTGCCAGCAGCTCCTACAAGGCCTTCTCTGAAGCTTTCTTT
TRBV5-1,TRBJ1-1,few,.,CASSLDRPNTEAFF,TGCGCCAGCAGCTTGGACAGACCGAACACTGAAGCTTTCTTT
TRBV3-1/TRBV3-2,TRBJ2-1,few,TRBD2,CASSQVAGAYNEQFF,TGTGCCAGCAGCCAAGTAGCGGGAGCCTACAATGAGCAGTTCTTC
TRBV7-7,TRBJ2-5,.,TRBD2,CASSSSGRAQETQYF,TGTGCCAGCAGTTCTAGCGGGAGGGCCCAAGAGACCCAGTACTTC
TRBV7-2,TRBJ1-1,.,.,CASSHHPGIRTEAFF,TGTGCCAGCAGCCATCACCCGGGGATACGGACTGAAGCTTTCTTT
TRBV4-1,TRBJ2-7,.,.,CASSPGQTDEQYF,TGCGCCAGCAGCCCCGGACAGACAGACGAGCAGTACTTC
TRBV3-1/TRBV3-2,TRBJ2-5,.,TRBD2,CASSVTSGWETQYF,TGTGCCAGCAGTGTTACTAGCGGGTGGGAGACCCAGTACTTC
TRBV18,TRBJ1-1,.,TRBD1,CASSPEQGMVNTEAFF,TGTGCCAGCTCACCAGAACAGGGGATGGTGAACACTGAAGCTTTCTTT
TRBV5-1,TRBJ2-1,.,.,CASSLAWDPNNEQFF,TGCGCCAGCAGCTTGGCCTGGGATCCAAACAATGAGCAGTTCTTC
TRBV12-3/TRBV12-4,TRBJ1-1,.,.,CASSFVSNTEAFF,TGTGCCAGCAGTTTTGTCTCGAACACTGAAGCTTTCTTT
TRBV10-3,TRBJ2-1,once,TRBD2,CAISPLTSGGSYNEQFF,TGTGCCATCAGTCCCCTCACTAGCGGTGGCTCCTACAATGAGCAGTTCTTC
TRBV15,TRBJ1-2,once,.,CATSRDSLYGYTF,TGTGCCACCAGCAGAGATTCCCTATATGGCTACACCTTC
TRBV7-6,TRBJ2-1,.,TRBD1,CASSLETGGLDEQFF,TGTGCCAGCAGCTTAGAGACAGGGGGCTTGGATGAGCAGTTCTTC
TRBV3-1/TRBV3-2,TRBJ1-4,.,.,CASRDYGSTNEKLFF,TGTGCCAGCAGGGATTATGGCTCAACTAATGAAAAACTGTTTTTT
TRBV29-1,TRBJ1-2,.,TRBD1,CSALDRARHYGYTF,TGCAGCGCTCTAGACAGGGCCCGTCACTATGGCTACACCTTC
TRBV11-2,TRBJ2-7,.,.,CASRRVSYEQYF,TGTGCCAGCAGGAGAGTCTCCTACGAGCAGTACTTC
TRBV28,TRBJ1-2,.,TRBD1,CASSPGQALYGYTF,TGTGCCAGCAGCCCCGGACAGGCACTCTATGGCTACACCTTC
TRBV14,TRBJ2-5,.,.,CASSQGPAKETQYF,TGTGCCAGCAGCCAAGGCCCGGCCAAAGAGACCCAGTACTTC
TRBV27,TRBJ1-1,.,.,CASGKPGNTEAFF,TGTGCCAGCGGTAAACCGGGGAACACTGAAGCTTTCTTT
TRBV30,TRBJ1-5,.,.,CAWTRGDRQPQHF,TGTGCCTGGACGAGAGGGGATCGTCAGCCCCAGCATTTT
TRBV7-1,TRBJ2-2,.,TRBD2,CASSSIGLQWAGGREQRNTGELFF,TGTGCCAGCAGCTCAATCGGACTACAGTGGGCCGGAGGGCGGGAGCAAAGGAACACCGGGGAGCTGTTTTTT
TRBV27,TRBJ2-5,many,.,CASSLIARETQYF,TGTGCCAGCAGTTTAATAGCTCGGGAGACCCAGTACTTC
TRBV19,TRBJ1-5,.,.,CATSLGGNQPQHF,TGTGCCACCTCACTAGGGGGCAATCAGCCCCAGCATTTT
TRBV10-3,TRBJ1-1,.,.,CAIRITGPRAEAFF,TGTGCCATCAGAATAACGGGACCCCGGGCCGAAGCTTTCTTT
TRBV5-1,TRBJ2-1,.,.,CASSLGGGGTSYNEQFF,TGCGCCAGCAGCTTGGGGGGCGGAGGGACAAGTTACAATGAGCAGTTCTTC
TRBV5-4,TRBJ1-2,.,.,CASSQKETSYTF,TGTGCCAGCAGCCAAAAAGAGACATCCTACACCTTC
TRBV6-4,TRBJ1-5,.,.,CASSEGRSNQPQHF,TGTGCCAGCAGTGAAGGTAGGAGCAATCAGCCCCAGCATTTT
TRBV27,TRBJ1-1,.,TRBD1,CASSLSGQGFSEAFF,TGTGCCAGCAGTTTGTCCGGACAGGGGTTTTCTGAAGCTTTCTTT
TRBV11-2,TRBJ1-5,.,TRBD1,CASSPGQVSNQPQHF,TGTGCCAGCAGCCCGGGACAGGTTAGCAATCAGCCCCAGCATTTT
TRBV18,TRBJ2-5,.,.,CASSPRGGKEETQYF,TGTGCCAGCTCACCACGAGGAGGGAAGGAAGAGACCCAGTACTTC
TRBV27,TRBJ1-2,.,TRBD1,CASSLSQGAYGYTF,TGTGCCAGCAGTTTATCGCAGGGGGCCTATGGCTACACCTTC
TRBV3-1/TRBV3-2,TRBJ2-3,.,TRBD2,CASSQVVRLAVTDTQYF,TGTGCCAGCAGCCAAGTAGTGCGGCTAGCGGTTACAGATACGCAGTATTTT
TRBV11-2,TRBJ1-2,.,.,CASSLGSHRASGYTF,TGTGCCAGCAGCTTAGGGTCCCACAGGGCTAGTGGCTACACCTTC
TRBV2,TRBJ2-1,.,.,CASSGDPYNEQFF,TGTGCCAGCAGTGGGGACCCCTACAATGAGCAGTTCTTC
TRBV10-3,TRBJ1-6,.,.,CAISEFGSPLHF,TGTGCCATCAGTGAGTTCGGCTCACCCCTCCACTTT
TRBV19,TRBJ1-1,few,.,CASSIWGNTEAFF,TGTGCCAGTAGTATCTGGGGGAACACTGAAGCTTTCTTT
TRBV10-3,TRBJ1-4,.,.,CATSIGGPGVANEKLFF,TGTGCCACCTCCATCGGGGGACCCGGGGTGGCTAATGAAAAACTGTTTTTT
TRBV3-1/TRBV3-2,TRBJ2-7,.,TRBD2,CASSDRGASGSDYEQYF,TGTGCCAGCAGCGATAGGGGGGCTAGCGGGAGTGATTACGAGCAGTACTTC
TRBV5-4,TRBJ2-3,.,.,CASSRGDAGLTDTQYF,TGTGCCAGCAGCCGCGGGGACGCGGGACTCACAGATACGCAGTATTTT